These 26 T cell receptor beta chains originate from one sample sequenced in a study of cytomegalovirus exposure and HLA in healthy donors. PCR involved 60 Vbeta and 13 Jbeta primers. TCRdb keeps only in-frame clones here, not all; method: immunoSEQ multiplex PCR. The profile covers some 160,000 clones, with around a tenth appearing a single time and 1.8% taken by the ten largest. Sequencing used PBMCs. These receptors came from a male donor in good health and CMV-seronegative.

This clone was picked up a small number of times. The chain carries TRBV28 and TRBJ2-1; TRBD2 agrees at 8 bases. CDR1 and CDR2 from the germline V gene are MDHEN and SYDVKM. The CDR3 loop spans 14 amino acids. In nucleotides, the CDR3 is TGTGCGGAAAGCGGGGGCATTTCCTACAATGAGCAGTTCTTC. It is translated as CAESGGISYNEQFF.

V is TRBV6-1 and J is TRBJ1-1; 9 positions agree with TRBD1. The CDR3 runs 15 residues. In germline, CDR1 is MNHNS, CDR2 SASEGT. V trimming: 5 bases; J trimming: 6 bases; junction bases outside the gene matches: 10. The CDR3 reads CASSSYRGPGAEAFF. The CDR3 coding sequence is TGTGCCAGCAGTTCCTACAGGGGGCCGGGGGCTGAAGCTTTCTTT.

This clone occurred a few times. The chain couples TRBV5-4 to TRBJ2-7, with TRBD1 identical over 8 bases. V shed 4 bases and J 4 bases; nucleotides not matched to a gene: 10. This CDR3 spans 15 amino acids. The germline CDR1 and CDR2 sequences are SGHNT and YYREEE (reference sequence). The CDR3 here is CASSGTGGISYEQYF. CDR3 bases: TGTGCCAGCAGCGGTACAGGGGGGATCTCTTACGAGCAGTACTTC.

The chain is built from TRBV7-2 and TRBJ2-3; no clear D gene. CDR1 is SGHTA and CDR2 is FQGNSA in the germline V gene. The CDR3 covers 14 residues. The V end was cut by 1 base, the J end by 2 bases, with 7 bases between. CDR3: CASSLVAYTDTQYF. The CDR3, as DNA: TGTGCCAGCAGCTTAGTCGCCTACACAGATACGCAGTATTTT.

The gene calls are TRBV7-9 and TRBJ2-5; 11 positions match TRBD2. V trimming: 3 bases; J trimming: 3 bases; junction bases outside the gene matches: 3. The CDR3 extends over 15 amino acids. The germline V gene has CDR1 SEHNR and CDR2 FQNEAQ (reference sequence). DNA of the CDR3: TGTGCCAGCAGCTTTTATAGCGGGGGGGAAGAGACCCAGTACTTC. Its protein product is CASSFYSGGEETQYF.

This clone was counted only a few times. The CDR3 sequence: CASGLGSTGGSGNTIYF. The CDR3 DNA reads as TGCGCCAGCGGACTCGGTTCCACCGGGGGCTCTGGAAACACCATATATTTT. This chain joins TRBV5-1 and TRBJ1-3; perhaps TRBD1 as D (5 bases). Trimming removed 7 bases from V and 0 bases from J, with 20 bases in between. The CDR3 covers 17 residues. The germline CDR1 and CDR2 sequences are SGHRS and YFSETQ. Based on the CDR3 plus reference TRBV5-1 and TRBJ1-3, the full variable domain is KAGVTQTPRYLIKTRGQQVTLSCSPISGHRSVSWYQQTPGQGLQFLFEYFSETQRNKGNFPGRFSGRQFSNSRSEMNVSTLELGDSALYLCASGLGSTGGSGNTIYFGEGSWLTVV.

This clone occurred a few times. The rearrangement links TRBV6-6 to TRBJ1-1; D might be TRBD1 (5 bases). Germline CDR1 is MNHNY and CDR2 is SVGAGI (reference sequence). V was clipped by 6 bases and J by 4 bases, with 12 bases between them. The CDR3 has 13 amino acids. The CDR3 protein is CASSTQGSTEAFF. The CDR3 DNA reads as TGTGCCAGCAGCACCCAGGGTTCCACTGAAGCTTTCTTT.

The genes are TRBV4-2 and TRBJ2-7; 8 nucleotides align to TRBD2. The CDR3 loop spans 16 amino acids. The V gene end was trimmed by 0 bases and the J gene end by 9 bases; junction bases not matched to a gene: 13. Germline lookup yields CDR1 LGHNA and CDR2 YNFKEQ. The CDR3 DNA reads as TGTGCCAGCAGCCAAGATCGCACCAGCGGGGGAAGAGTGCAGTACTTC. Its translation is CASSQDRTSGGRVQYF.

The table lists this clone with a few counts. The CDR3 sequence: CASSLGTVTEAFF. CDR3 bases: TGTGCCAGCAGCTTAGGGACAGTCACTGAAGCTTTCTTT. This sequence joins TRBV7-2 and TRBJ1-1; TRBD1 might be the D (6 bases). The V end was cut by 1 base, the J end by 4 bases, with 7 bases between. CDR3 length: 13 amino acids. Germline-derived CDR1 and CDR2 are SGHTA and FQGNSA.

This clone has more than one count but fewer than ten. The chain combines TRBV2 with TRBJ1-5, with 7 bases fitting TRBD1. Trimming took 6 bases from V and 2 from J; bases not matched to a gene: 7. In germline, CDR1 is SNHLY, CDR2 FYNNEI. This CDR3 has 15 residues. The CDR3 DNA is TGTGCCAGCAGGGTCCGACAGGGAGGCAATCAGCCCCAGCATTTT. Protein sequence: CASRVRQGGNQPQHF.

V and J are TRBV11-2 and TRBJ2-2; perhaps TRBD1 as D (5 bases). Germline CDR1 and CDR2: SGHAT and FQNNGV. The CDR3 has 17 amino acids. The V and J ends lost 1 base and 3 bases respectively, with 15 bases between them. CDR3 sequence (DNA): TGTGCCAGCAGCTTAGCGGGCAGGGTTGGGCACACCGGGGAGCTGTTTTTT. This codes for CASSLAGRVGHTGELFF. Looking up the rest from reference TRBV11-2 and TRBJ2-2 gives the full variable domain: EAGVAQSPRYKIIEKRQSVAFWCNPISGHATLYWYQQILGQGPKLLIQFQNNGVVDDSQLPKDRFSAERLKGVDSTLKIQPAKLEDSAVYLCASSLAGRVGHTGELFFGEGSRLTVL.

This clone was observed a handful of times. The rearrangement uses TRBV4-1 and TRBJ2-3; TRBD1 agrees at 9 bases. This CDR3 contains 14 residues. CDR1 is MGHRA, CDR2 YSYEKL, per germline. V gave up 1 base and J gave up 4 bases; unmatched junction bases: 0. Here the CDR3 DNA reads TGCGCCAGCAGCCAAGGGACAGGGGCAGATACGCAGTATTTT. Protein product: CASSQGTGADTQYF.

With respect to this clone: An end of the junction differs from the germline gene, which may be a read error. The chain carries TRBV6-6 and TRBJ1-4; no clear D. This CDR3 spans 12 amino acids. Germline CDR1 and CDR2: MNHNY and SVGAGI (reference sequence). CDR3: CARSYVGEKLFF. DNA for the CDR3: TGTGCCAGAAGTTACGTCGGGGAAAAACTGTTTTTT.

J is TRBJ2-5 and V is TRBV28; D is ambiguous. The J call may be in error: the DNA end matches TRBJ2-7 better. Germline V gene data show CDR1 as MDHEN and CDR2 as SYDVKM. The CDR3 has 13 amino acids. This CDR3 is CASSPNLPYEQYF. For the CDR3, the DNA is TGTGCCAGCAGCCCAAACCTGCCCTACGAGCAGTACTTC.

This chain joins TRBV4-3 and TRBJ2-2; 8 positions match TRBD2. Losses at the gene ends were 4 bases for V and 2 bases for J; bases not matched to a gene: 3. Germline V gene sequence: CDR1 LGHNA, CDR2 YSLEER. The CDR3 is 15 residues long. CDR3 sequence: CASSLSGGNTGELFF. CDR3 nucleotide sequence: TGCGCCAGCAGCCTCAGCGGGGGTAACACCGGGGAGCTGTTTTTT.

This clone was seen a few times. CDR3 DNA sequence: TGTGCCAGCAGTTTATCGAGGGACAGCTCCTACGAGCAGTACTTC. Translated: CASSLSRDSSYEQYF. This chain links TRBV27 with TRBJ2-7; 7 nucleotides agree with TRBD1. CDR1 MNHEY and CDR2 SMNVEV come from the germline V gene (reference sequence). Losses at the gene ends were 0 bases for V and 0 bases for J; bases not matched to a gene: 2. The CDR3 has 15 amino acids.

J is TRBJ2-1 and V is TRBV11-3; 14 bases are a match to TRBD2. The J segment lost 8 bases and the V segment lost 2 bases, leaving 11 bases of the junction unmatched. The germline gives CDR1 SGHNT, CDR2 YENEEA. This CDR3 is 18 amino acids long. The CDR3 DNA follows: TGTGCCAGCAGCTTATCGAAGACTAGCGGGGGGGCAGACGATGAGCAGTTCTTC. Protein: CASSLSKTSGGADDEQFF.

This clone came up a few times. V gene TRBV13 combines with J gene TRBJ2-7, with D possibly TRBD1 on 6 matching bases. Looked up from germline, CDR1 is PRHDT and CDR2 is FYEKMQ (reference sequence). The CDR3 sequence is 14 residues long. The ends were cut back, 4 bases at V and 2 bases at J, with 12 bases in the middle. The CDR3 coding sequence is TGTGCCAGCAGCTCCCGACAGGCTACCTACGAGCAGTACTTC. This translates into CASSSRQATYEQYF.

This clone was counted only a few times. The same CDR3 also results from other DNA sequences found in this sample. The J gene is TRBJ1-1, the V gene TRBV9; 9 positions match TRBD1. Per the germline V gene, CDR1 is SGDLS and CDR2 is YYNGEE. The CDR3 has 15 residues. Germline trimming cut 2 bases from V and 5 bases from J; bases unmatched to any gene: 7. The CDR3 coding sequence is TGTGCCAGCAGCGTCACAGGGGGCCGTAGTACTGAAGCTTTCTTT. This encodes CASSVTGGRSTEAFF.

This clone was detected only a few times. The chain joins TRBV10-3 to TRBJ2-7, with D possibly TRBD2 on 6 matching bases. The CDR3 covers 15 residues. Trimming left V 6 bases short and J 0 bases short, with 15 bases between. Germline assignment: CDR1 ENHRY and CDR2 SYGVKD. Here the CDR3 reads CAIRFGTGVSYEQYF. The CDR3 bases are TGTGCCATCAGATTCGGGACGGGGGTCTCCTACGAGCAGTACTTC.

The CDR3 region is CASSVGTGFPLSGNTIYF. The CDR3 DNA follows: TGTGCCAGCAGCGTCGGGACAGGGTTCCCCCTCTCTGGAAACACCATATATTTT. The gene calls are TRBV9 and TRBJ1-3; 9 bases align to TRBD1. The germline V gene has CDR1 SGDLS and CDR2 YYNGEE. J lost 0 bases, V lost 2 bases, and 9 bases had no gene match. This CDR3 has 18 residues. Complete variable domain (other parts from reference TRBV9 and TRBJ1-3): DSGVTQTPKHLITATGQRVTLRCSPRSGDLSVYWYQQSLDQGLQFLIQYYNGEERAKGNILERFSAQQFPDLHSELNLSSLELGDSALYFCASSVGTGFPLSGNTIYFGEGSWLTVV.

This clone was found a few times. The genes are TRBV10-3 and TRBJ2-5; 7 nucleotides line up with TRBD1. Trimming removed 5 bases from V and 4 bases from J; junction bases left unmatched: 7. The CDR3 extends over 14 amino acids. CDR1 is ENHRY, CDR2 SYGVKD, per germline. CDR3 coding DNA: TGTGCCATCAGTCTACAGGGGTCGGCAGAGACCCAGTACTTC. This encodes CAISLQGSAETQYF.

The chain couples TRBV9 to TRBJ2-5, with 12 nucleotides matching TRBD2. CDR1 is SGDLS, CDR2 YYNGEE, per germline. J was trimmed by 5 bases and V by 4 bases; bases with no gene match: 3. The CDR3 extends over 14 amino acids. The CDR3 spells CASSPTSGSETQYF. The CDR3 DNA sequence: TGTGCCAGCAGCCCGACTAGCGGGAGTGAGACCCAGTACTTC.

This clone has more than one count but fewer than ten. The CDR3 sequence: CASSHLAGGPEEQYV. The CDR3 nucleotides are TGCGCCAGCAGTCATCTAGCGGGGGGGCCGGAGGAGCAGTACGTC. The J gene is TRBJ2-7, the V gene TRBV23-1; 12 nucleotides agree with TRBD2. TRBV23-1 has ORF status, its function being uncertain. This CDR3 spans 15 amino acids. The V gene end was trimmed by 3 bases and the J gene end by 7 bases; junction bases not matched to a gene: 7.

V gene TRBV5-8 combines with J gene TRBJ1-1, with D possibly being TRBD1 (5 bases). V lost 0 bases to trimming and J lost 8 bases, with 14 bases between them. The CDR3 has 14 amino acids. The V gene's germline CDR1 is SGHTS and CDR2 YDEGEE. The CDR3: CASSLEAGWTEAFF. Here the CDR3 DNA reads TGTGCCAGCAGCTTGGAGGCAGGGTGGACCGAAGCTTTCTTT.

The sample holds a few counts of this clone. V gene TRBV7-2 combines with J gene TRBJ2-4, with D uncertain. This CDR3 is built from 15 residues. V was cut by 5 bases and J by 0 bases, with 11 bases left in between. Germline assignment: CDR1 SGHTA and CDR2 FQGNSA. Here the CDR3 DNA reads TGTGCCAGCAGCCCCGGCCGACTAGCCAAAAACATTCAGTACTTC. Translated, it gives CASSPGRLAKNIQYF.